Below, 5 T cell receptor beta chains from the same sample are listed, as sequenced in a study of shared T cell receptors in the human thymus. Profiling relied on immunoSEQ multiplex PCR, and the TCRdb table lists in-frame clones only, not all of them. The sample carries hundreds of thousands of clones, approximately 89% recorded once. This sample also appeared in a second study, on human thymus T cells.

The specimen sequenced was thymocytes. The receptors here all came from a boy less than two years old with a congenital heart defect.

J is TRBJ2-5 and V is TRBV28; TRBD1 matches at 9 bases. CDR1 and CDR2 (germline): MDHEN, SYDVKM. Trimming cost V 5 bases and J 2 bases; bases outside gene matches: 9. The CDR3 runs 16 residues. The chain's CDR3 is CASSPAGQGYQETQYF. As DNA, the CDR3 is TGTGCCAGCAGTCCGGCGGGACAGGGTTATCAAGAGACCCAGTACTTC.

The chain is built from TRBV5-1 and TRBJ1-3; 8 bases are shared with TRBD1. V shed 0 bases and J 2 bases; nucleotides not matched to a gene: 16. This CDR3 contains 20 residues. Germline V lookup: CDR1 SGHRS, CDR2 YFSETQ. For the CDR3, the DNA is TGCGCCAGCAGCTTGGACTGGATCCCGGCCGGGACAGGTCCTGGAAACACCATATATTTT. It is translated as CASSLDWIPAGTGPGNTIYF.

The chain is built from TRBV4-3 and TRBJ2-7, with 8 bases fitting TRBD2. V lost 0 bases and J lost 5; bases outside the gene matches: 9. The length of the CDR3 is 16 residues. The germline V gene has CDR1 LGHNA and CDR2 YSLEER. As DNA, the CDR3 is TGCGCCAGCAGCCAAGATGGCCGGGAGGGCCGCCACGAGCAGTACTTC. Translating it yields CASSQDGREGRHEQYF.

Comment on this clone: Other nucleotide sequences from this sample produce the same CDR3. The chain joins TRBV6-1 to TRBJ1-6, with a possible D match to TRBD1 (5 bases). The CDR3 extends over 15 amino acids. V lost 5 bases and J lost 7, with 15 bases in between. Looked up from germline, CDR1 is MNHNS and CDR2 is SASEGT. For the CDR3, the DNA is TGTGCCAGCAGTTTAGGGACTAATCGGAATTCACCCCTCCACTTT. It specifies CASSLGTNRNSPLHF.

This chain links TRBV18 with TRBJ2-1; 7 bases match TRBD1. The CDR3 sequence is 16 residues long. CDR1 and CDR2 (germline): KGHSH, LQKENI. V lost 1 base, J lost 5 bases, and 8 bases stayed unmatched. The CDR3 reads CASSPLDRDPNNEQFF. Written as DNA, the CDR3 is TGTGCCAGCTCACCACTCGACAGGGACCCCAACAATGAGCAGTTCTTC.